Sequencing of this T cell receptor (beta chain) was carried out in a study of blood T cell repertoires in COVID-19. Study details: Acute and convalescent COVID-19 samples came from the United States, Italy and Spain. Sources were T cells, B-cell-depleted T cells, or PBMCs; the material itself was cDNA or gDNA.

The CDR3 spans 14 residues. Trimming took 5 bases from V and 8 from J, leaving 18 bases between them. Germline V lookup: CDR1 MNHEY, CDR2 SMNVEV (reference sequence). As originally analysed: Reference gene primer amplification gave nucleated cell count estimates. The protocol was immunoSEQ multiplex PCR, while the TCRdb copy is restricted to in-frame clones and leaves out a portion. D and trimming were read from the DNA, whereas the V and J calls and clone size are those reported in that table. The sample lists fewer than 250,000 clones; approximately 81% were seen once. Material for sequencing was peripheral blood. This TCR was recovered from a man younger than 45 with active or convalescent COVID-19. This rearrangement joins TRBV27 to TRBJ1-2, with D perhaps matching TRBD1 (6 bases). The CDR3 loop is CASSTRARGKGYTF. The CDR3 nucleotides are TGTGCCAGCAGTACCCGAGCAAGGGGGAAAGGCTACACCTTC.